The 9 T cell receptor beta chains given below trace back to one sample, sequenced in a study of cytomegalovirus exposure and HLA in healthy donors. Profiled with immunoSEQ multiplex PCR; TCRdb holds only in-frame clones, not every one. The profile shows 300,000 to 400,000 clones, 86% of them singletons. Sequencing was done on a sample of PBMCs. The source is a woman in her late teens or twenties in good health and CMV-seronegative.

This chain connects TRBV10-3 to TRBJ2-5, with a possible D match to TRBD1 (6 bases). CDR3 length equals 14 residues. Germline assignment: CDR1 ENHRY and CDR2 SYGVKD. Trimming pared 0 bases from V and 1 base from J, leaving 6 bases between. The CDR3 loop is CAISESGGQETQYF. CDR3 nucleotides: TGTGCCATCAGTGAGTCAGGGGGCCAAGAGACCCAGTACTTC.

The chain employs TRBV11-2 and TRBJ2-2, with D possibly TRBD2 on 5 matching bases. There are 15 residues in the CDR3. The germline V gene has CDR1 SGHAT and CDR2 FQNNGV. V lost 1 base and J lost 7, with 13 bases in between. The CDR3 sequence is CASSLVASTIGELFF. For the CDR3, the DNA is TGTGCCAGCAGCTTAGTTGCTAGCACGATCGGGGAGCTGTTTTTT.

This sequence joins TRBV11-3 and TRBJ2-3; TRBD1 matches 10 bases. The CDR3 is 16 amino acids. With 8 bases clipped from V and 2 bases from J, the junction kept 10 bases outside the gene matches. Germline CDR1 and CDR2: SGHNT and YENEEA. As DNA, the CDR3 is TGTGCCAGCTCTATCCGACAGGGGGCTGCCACAGATACGCAGTATTTT. This translates into CASSIRQGAATDTQYF.

V and J are TRBV6-1 and TRBJ2-1, with D perhaps matching TRBD1 (6 bases). The germline gives CDR1 MNHNS, CDR2 SASEGT. Trimming took 7 bases from V and 3 from J, leaving 16 bases between them. The CDR3 totals 15 residues. In nucleotides, the CDR3 is TGTGCCAGCATCCGCAACAGGGAGATCTACAATGAGCAGTTCTTC. Its protein is CASIRNREIYNEQFF.

The V and J genes are TRBV5-1 and TRBJ2-7; D is uncertain. The germline V gene has CDR1 SGHRS and CDR2 YFSETQ. This CDR3 has 15 residues. Trimming took 2 bases from V and 0 from J, leaving 12 bases between them. Here the CDR3 DNA reads TGCGCCAGCAGCTTCAAGACCCCAGGCTCCTACGAGCAGTACTTC. Translating it yields CASSFKTPGSYEQYF.

About this clone itself: This specimen includes other DNA sequences encoding the same CDR3. The chain carries TRBV27 and TRBJ2-7; perhaps TRBD1 as D (6 bases). Germline CDR1 MNHEY, CDR2 SMNVEV (reference sequence). The CDR3 contains 12 residues. V was pared by 8 bases and J by 3 bases, with 11 bases between. The CDR3 DNA follows: TGTGCCAGCCGATCACAGGGCTACGAGCAGTACTTC. As protein: CASRSQGYEQYF.

This sequence joins TRBV6-5 and TRBJ1-1; D perhaps matches TRBD1 (6 bases). The V end lost 2 bases, the J end lost 6 bases, and 13 bases lay between the germline ends. The V gene's germline CDR1 is MNHEY and CDR2 SVGAGI. This CDR3 contains 14 residues. CDR3 sequence: CASSYGGLMAEAFF. In nucleotides, the CDR3 is TGTGCCAGCAGTTACGGGGGCCTGATGGCTGAAGCTTTCTTT.

The J gene is TRBJ2-3, the V gene TRBV6-1; 9 positions match TRBD1. The CDR3 consists of 16 residues. Germline V gene data show CDR1 as MNHNS and CDR2 as SASEGT. V lost 1 base to trimming and J lost 5 bases; unmatched junction nucleotides: 7. CDR3 in DNA: TGTGCCAGCAGTGAAGTGGACAGGGGAGGGAGAGATACGCAGTATTTT. It is translated as CASSEVDRGGRDTQYF.

The V call is TRBV28, the J call TRBJ1-4; TRBD1 is a possible D gene (5 bases). V was trimmed by 7 bases and J by 5 bases, leaving 17 bases between them. CDR3 length: 15 residues. Germline V gene sequence: CDR1 MDHEN, CDR2 SYDVKM. The CDR3 here is CASTREGLPNEKLFF. For the CDR3, the DNA is TGTGCCAGCACTCGAGAGGGACTCCCGAATGAAAAACTGTTTTTT. The full variable domain, its missing parts supplied by reference TRBV28 and TRBJ1-4, is DVKVTQSSRYLVKRTGEKVFLECVQDMDHENMFWYRQDPGLGLRLIYFSYDVKMKEKGDIPEGYSVSREKKERFSLILESASTNQTSMYLCASTREGLPNEKLFFGSGTQLSVL.